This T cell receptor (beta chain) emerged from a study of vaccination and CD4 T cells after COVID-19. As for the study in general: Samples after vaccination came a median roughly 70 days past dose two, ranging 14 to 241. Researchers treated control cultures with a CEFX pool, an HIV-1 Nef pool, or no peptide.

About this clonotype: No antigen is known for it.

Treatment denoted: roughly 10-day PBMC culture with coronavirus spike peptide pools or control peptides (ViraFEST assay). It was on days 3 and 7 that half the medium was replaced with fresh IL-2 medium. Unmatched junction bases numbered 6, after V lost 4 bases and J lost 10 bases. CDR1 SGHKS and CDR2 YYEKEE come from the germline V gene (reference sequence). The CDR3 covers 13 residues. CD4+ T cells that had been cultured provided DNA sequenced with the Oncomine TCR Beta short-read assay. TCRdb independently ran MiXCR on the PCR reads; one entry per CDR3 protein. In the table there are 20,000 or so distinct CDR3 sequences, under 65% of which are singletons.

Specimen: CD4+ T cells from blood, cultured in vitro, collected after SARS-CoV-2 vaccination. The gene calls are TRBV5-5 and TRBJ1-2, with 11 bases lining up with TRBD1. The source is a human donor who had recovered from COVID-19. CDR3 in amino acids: CASSPGTGGVYTF. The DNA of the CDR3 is TGTGCCAGCAGCCCCGGGACAGGGGGAGTCTACACCTTC.